This entry features one T cell receptor beta chain sequence. This sample was taken from a study of control samples from healthy donors and cancer patients. The protocol was immunoSEQ multiplex PCR, while the TCRdb copy is restricted to in-frame clones and leaves out a portion. The sample includes roughly 400,000 clones, 75% to 95% of them seen just once. V dropped 5 bases and J dropped 5 bases, with 12 bases sitting between them. CDR1 is SGHTA and CDR2 is FQGTGA in the germline V gene. The CDR3 has 14 amino acids. The chain employs TRBV7-3 and TRBJ2-2; tentative D call: TRBD1 (5 bases). The material sequenced was PBMCs. The sequence came from a man in his forties with head and neck cancer. CDR3 bases: TGTGCCAGCAGCAACGGGTCAGGGACCGGGGAGCTGTTTTTT. Protein sequence: CASSNGSGTGELFF.